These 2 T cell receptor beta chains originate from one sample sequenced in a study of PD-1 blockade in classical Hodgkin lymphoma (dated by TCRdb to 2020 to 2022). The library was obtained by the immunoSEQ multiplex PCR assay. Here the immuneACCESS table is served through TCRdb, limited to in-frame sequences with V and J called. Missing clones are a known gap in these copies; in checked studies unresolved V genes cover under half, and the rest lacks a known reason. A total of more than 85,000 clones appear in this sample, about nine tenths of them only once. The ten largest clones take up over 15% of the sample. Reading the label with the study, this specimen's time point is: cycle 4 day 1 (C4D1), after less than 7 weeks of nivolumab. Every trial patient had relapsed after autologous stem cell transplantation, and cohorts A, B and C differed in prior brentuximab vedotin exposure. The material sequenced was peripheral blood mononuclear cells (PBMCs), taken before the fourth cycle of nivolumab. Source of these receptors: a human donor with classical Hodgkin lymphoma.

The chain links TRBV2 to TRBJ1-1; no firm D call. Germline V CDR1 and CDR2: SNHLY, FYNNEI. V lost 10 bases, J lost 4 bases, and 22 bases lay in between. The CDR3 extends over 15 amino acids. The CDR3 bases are TGTGCCACTACTTCAAGGTGGTTTGAGGGCACTGAAGCTTTCTTT. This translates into CATTSRWFEGTEAFF.

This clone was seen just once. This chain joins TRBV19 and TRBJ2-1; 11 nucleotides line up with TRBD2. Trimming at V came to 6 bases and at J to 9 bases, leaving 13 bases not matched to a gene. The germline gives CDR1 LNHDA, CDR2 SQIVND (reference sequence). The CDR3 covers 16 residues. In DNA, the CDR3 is TGTGCCAGTAGAACTAGCGGGAGCCCGTCTTCCCCTGAGCAGTTCTTC. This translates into CASRTSGSPSSPEQFF.